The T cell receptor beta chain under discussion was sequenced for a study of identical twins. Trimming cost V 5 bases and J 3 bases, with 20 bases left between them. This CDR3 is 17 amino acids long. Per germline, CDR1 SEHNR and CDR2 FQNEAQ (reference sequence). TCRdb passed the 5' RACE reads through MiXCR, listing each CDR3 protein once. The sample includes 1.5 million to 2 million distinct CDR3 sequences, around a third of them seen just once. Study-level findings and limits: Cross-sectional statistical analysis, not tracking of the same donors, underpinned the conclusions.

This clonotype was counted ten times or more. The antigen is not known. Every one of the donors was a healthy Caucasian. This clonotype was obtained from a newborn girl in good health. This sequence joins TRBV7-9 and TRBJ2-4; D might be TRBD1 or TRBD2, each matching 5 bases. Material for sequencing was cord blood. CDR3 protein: CASSPLPGRIGKNIQYF. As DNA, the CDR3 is TGTGCCAGCAGCCCCCTCCCAGGGAGAATCGGCAAAAACATTCAGTACTTC.